Each of the 30 T cell receptor beta chains below was sequenced from the same sample in a study of Graves' ophthalmopathy and Graves' hyperthyroidism. Transcripts of RNA were the source for amplifying TCR beta CDR3 regions. Amplification began with first-round RT-PCR using HTBI primers, then second-round multiplex PCR was performed. TCRdb reprocessed the multiplex PCR reads via MiXCR and lists one record per CDR3 protein. Of roughly 610,000 distinct CDR3 sequences in the sample, roughly 20% were seen once. The sequenced sample consisted of peripheral blood. The receptors shown here come from a young woman with stable Graves' hyperthyroidism. Some clones in this sample may be carry-over from other donors' samples.

This clonotype showed up many times. The chain joins TRBV24-1 to TRBJ2-7, with TRBD1 matching over 8 bases. The CDR3 runs 14 residues. With 0 bases clipped from V and 3 bases from J, the junction kept 0 bases outside the gene matches. Germline V CDR1 and CDR2: KGHDR, SFDVKD. The CDR3 coding sequence is TGTGCCACCAGTGATTTGACAGGGGGCTACGAGCAGTACTTC. Its translation: CATSDLTGGYEQYF.

This clonotype was counted ten times or more. The chain couples TRBV2 to TRBJ1-1; 8 bases fit TRBD1. Germline CDR1 is SNHLY and CDR2 is FYNNEI. This CDR3 is built from 14 residues. V trimming: 6 bases; J trimming: 8 bases; junction bases outside the gene matches: 11. The CDR3 coding sequence is TGTGCCAGCAGAGTTGGACAGGGAGGAAAGGAAGCTTTCTTT. This sequence encodes CASRVGQGGKEAFF. The full variable domain, rest sourced from reference TRBV2 and TRBJ1-1, is EPEVTQTPSHQVTQMGQEVILRCVPISNHLYFYWYRQILGQKVEFLVSFYNNEISEKSEIFDDQFSVERPDGSNFTLKIRSTKLEDSAMYFCASRVGQGGKEAFFGQGTRLTVV.

The table lists this clonotype with a count of one. The chain combines TRBV7-2 with TRBJ2-5, with D perhaps being TRBD1 or TRBD2 (7 bases each). CDR1 and CDR2 (germline): SGHTA, FQGNSA. CDR3 length equals 16 residues. V lost 1 base and J 4 bases, leaving 16 bases between the germline ends. The CDR3 reads CASSLVGGGGVETQYF. The CDR3 DNA reads TGTGCCAGCAGCTTAGTGGGGGGAGGGGGCGTAGAGACCCAGTACTTC.

This clonotype showed up just a few times. The chain carries TRBV9 and TRBJ2-7, with TRBD2 matching over 8 bases. V shed 1 base and J 3 bases; nucleotides not matched to a gene: 3. The germline V gene has CDR1 SGDLS and CDR2 YYNGEE. This CDR3 is built from 14 residues. The CDR3 region has the DNA TGTGCCAGCAGCGTACAAGCGGGGGACTACGAGCAGTACTTC. Encoded protein: CASSVQAGDYEQYF.

CDR3 bases: TGTGCCAGCGCCATGGACCTGGACACCATATATTTT. It specifies CASAMDLDTIYF. V gene TRBV28 combines with J gene TRBJ1-3; D gene unclear. The germline V gene encodes CDR1 MDHEN and CDR2 SYDVKM. This CDR3 contains 12 residues. Trimming cost V 8 bases and J 8 bases, with 13 bases left between them.

Worth noting for this clonotype: Since a much larger clone is just one base distant, this may be a read error. The chain uses TRBV5-1 and TRBJ2-7; 9 positions match TRBD1. The germline gives CDR1 SGHRS, CDR2 YFSETQ. The CDR3 sequence is 14 residues long. CDR3 sequence reads: CAISLLDRGSEQYF. The CDR3 bases are TGCGCCATCAGCTTACTAGACAGGGGGAGCGAGCAGTACTTC.

Here the CDR3 DNA reads TGTGCCATCAGTGACTTGTATGGCTACACCTTC. Protein sequence: CAISDLYGYTF. The V call is TRBV10-3, the J call TRBJ1-2; D unresolved. Trimming removed 3 bases at V and 5 bases at J, with 4 bases between. The CDR3 covers 11 residues. The germline gives CDR1 ENHRY, CDR2 SYGVKD.

The table lists this clonotype with many counts. The chain uses TRBV6-5 and TRBJ1-2; D is unresolved. The CDR3 contains 15 residues. CDR1 is MNHEY, CDR2 SVGAGI, per germline. V was trimmed by 2 bases and J by 6 bases, leaving 16 bases between them. CDR3 region: CASSYPGSGHDGYTF. CDR3 coding DNA: TGTGCCAGCAGTTACCCGGGGTCCGGGCACGATGGCTACACCTTC.

At least ten counts were recorded for this clonotype. Sequence at one end of the junction differs from germline and may be a read error. In DNA, the CDR3 is TGTGCCAGCAGTTTCGTTCACGTGCGGGACATTAAGTACTTC. Translated: CASSFVHVRDIKYF. The rearrangement uses TRBV12-3 or TRBV12-4 and TRBJ2-4, with D perhaps assigned TRBD1 or TRBD2 (6 bases each). CDR3 size: 14 residues.

This clonotype has at least ten counts. This chain uses TRBV2 with TRBJ2-7; no firm D call. CDR1 and CDR2 (germline): SNHLY, FYNNEI. The CDR3 runs to 13 residues. V was pared by 4 bases and J by 3 bases, with 10 bases between. CDR3 region: CASSGRRVYEQYF. DNA for the CDR3: TGTGCCAGCAGTGGGCGTAGAGTCTACGAGCAGTACTTC.

The chain has TRBV6-5 and TRBJ1-1; D may be TRBD1 (5 bases). The CDR3 runs to 16 residues. Germline CDR1 reads MNHEY; CDR2 reads SVGAGI. V was shortened by 2 bases and J by 5 bases, with 18 bases between the two germline ends. DNA of the CDR3: TGTGCCAGCAGTTACACGGCAGGGAGGGTTTGGACTGAAGCTTTCTTT. It yields the protein CASSYTAGRVWTEAFF.

This clonotype showed up just a few times. CDR3 nucleotides: TGTGCCAGCAGTTACTCGAGTACAGGGGCTAGGGAGACCCAGTACTTC. Its translation is CASSYSSTGARETQYF. The chain carries TRBV6-5 and TRBJ2-5; 7 nucleotides match TRBD1. The J segment lost 5 bases and the V segment lost 0 bases, leaving 9 bases of the junction unmatched. Germline CDR1 reads MNHEY; CDR2 reads SVGAGI. The length of the CDR3 is 16 residues.

This clonotype was observed many times. This chain links TRBV6-5 with TRBJ1-2; TRBD1 matches at 11 bases. CDR3 size: 14 residues. After removal of 4 bases from V and 5 bases from J, the junction contained 3 bases not matched to a gene. Germline V gives CDR1 MNHEY, CDR2 SVGAGI. CDR3 region: CASSWDRGRYGYTF. CDR3 DNA: TGTGCCAGCAGTTGGGACAGGGGGAGGTATGGCTACACCTTC.

This clonotype was seen at least ten times. J is TRBJ1-5 and V is TRBV30; D gene unclear. Germline V gives CDR1 GTSNPN, CDR2 SVGIG (reference sequence). The CDR3 consists of 14 residues. With 4 bases removed from V and 2 bases from J, the gap between germline ends came to 12 bases. CDR3 sequence reads: CAWNRGDGNQPQHF. The CDR3 bases are TGTGCCTGGAATCGGGGTGATGGCAATCAGCCCCAGCATTTT.

In this sample, this clonotype turned up many times. The genes are TRBV6-2 or TRBV6-3 and TRBJ1-1, with unresolved D. Germline V lookup: CDR1 MNHEY, CDR2 SVGEGT. This CDR3 is built from 14 residues. Trimming removed 5 bases at V and 6 bases at J, with 16 bases between. The CDR3 DNA reads TGTGCCAGCAGTCTACACCCGGGGATCGCTGAAGCTTTCTTT. This gives the protein CASSLHPGIAEAFF.

This clonotype has at least ten counts. An end of the junction does not agree with germline; a read error may underlie this. V usage is TRBV19 and J usage is TRBJ1-5; the D gene is possibly TRBD1 (5 bases). Per germline, CDR1 LNHDA and CDR2 SQIVND (reference sequence). CDR3 length equals 12 residues. CDR3 amino acids: CASSIADGGRAF. The DNA of the CDR3 is TGTGCCAGTAGTATAGCGGACGGGGGTAGGGCATTT.

This clonotype was seen only a few times. The rearrangement uses TRBV6-1 and TRBJ1-1; 8 bases align to TRBD1. The junction had 10 bases not matched to a gene; V was cut back by 5 bases and J by 5 bases. Germline assignment: CDR1 MNHNS and CDR2 SASEGT. The CDR3 is 15 amino acids. The CDR3 nucleotides are TGTGCCAGCAGTCCTACTGTCAGGGGGCAAACTGAAGCTTTCTTT. It encodes CASSPTVRGQTEAFF.

This clonotype was found many times. The CDR3 region has the DNA TGCAGTGCTAGAGCCGCGGGACTAGCTAACACCGGGGAGCTGTTTTTT. This codes for CSARAAGLANTGELFF. This chain connects TRBV20-1 to TRBJ2-2; 9 bases match TRBD2. Trimming at V came to 1 base and at J to 2 bases, leaving 5 bases not matched to a gene. Germline V lookup: CDR1 DFQATT, CDR2 SNEGSKA (reference sequence). This CDR3 is built from 16 residues.

This clonotype was counted many times. V usage is TRBV15 and J usage is TRBJ1-6, with TRBD1 matching 8 bases. The CDR3 is 14 amino acids. V dropped 4 bases and J dropped 8; count of bases not matched to a gene: 4. Germline values: CDR1 LNHNV, CDR2 YYDKDF (reference sequence). The CDR3 region has the DNA TGTGCCACCAGCACGCGGACAGGGCATTCACCCCTCCACTTT. As protein: CATSTRTGHSPLHF.

The table lists this clonotype with many counts. The chain links TRBV7-8 to TRBJ2-7; 9 bases line up with TRBD2. Germline CDR1 reads SGHVS; CDR2 reads FQNEAQ. There are 15 residues in the CDR3. Losses at the gene ends were 5 bases for V and 3 bases for J; bases not matched to a gene: 8. The CDR3 bases are TGTGCCAGCAGCGTAAGACTAGCGGCACGCTACGAGCAGTACTTC. Translated: CASSVRLAARYEQYF.

The chain couples TRBV19 to TRBJ1-1, with D unresolved. Trimming removed 7 bases from V and 1 base from J, with 10 bases in between. This CDR3 comprises 13 residues. Germline CDR1 LNHDA, CDR2 SQIVND (reference sequence). CDR3 bases: TGTGCCAGTACCTCAAGTGGGAACACTGAAGCTTTCTTT. Encoded protein: CASTSSGNTEAFF.

V gene TRBV18 combines with J gene TRBJ2-7; D gene uncertain. Germline-derived CDR1 and CDR2 are KGHSH and LQKENI. This CDR3 contains 13 residues. Trimming stripped 2 bases from V and 3 bases from J, with 8 bases between. DNA for the CDR3: TGTGCCAGCTCACCAGCAGTCGACTACGAGCAGTACTTC. It is translated as CASSPAVDYEQYF. Looking up the rest from reference TRBV18 and TRBJ2-7 gives the full variable domain: NAGVMQNPRHLVRRRGQEARLRCSPMKGHSHVYWYRQLPEEGLKFMVYLQKENIIDESGMPKERFSAEFPKEGPSILRIQQVVRGDSAAYFCASSPAVDYEQYFGPGTRLTVT.

In this sample, this clonotype turned up many times. The chain is built from TRBV12-3 or TRBV12-4 and TRBJ1-5; 10 positions agree with TRBD1. The CDR3 covers 18 residues. J was trimmed by 0 bases and V by 6 bases; bases with no gene match: 11. The CDR3 is CASRERDRGPYSNQPQHF. CDR3 nucleotides: TGTGCCAGCAGGGAACGGGACAGGGGACCTTATAGCAATCAGCCCCAGCATTTT.

This clonotype was recorded many times. The chain recombines TRBV11-2 with TRBJ2-6; 7 nucleotides align to TRBD1. The J segment lost 0 bases and the V segment lost 0 bases, leaving 5 bases of the junction unmatched. CDR1 and CDR2 from the germline V gene are SGHAT and FQNNGV. The CDR3 consists of 18 residues. The CDR3 bases are TGTGCCAGCAGCTTAGACGGGACAGCTTACTCTGGGGCCAACGTCCTGACTTTC. Protein: CASSLDGTAYSGANVLTF.

In this sample, this clonotype turned up many times. The J gene is TRBJ1-1, the V gene TRBV6-1; TRBD1 might be the D (5 bases). This CDR3 comprises 15 residues. CDR1 and CDR2 (germline): MNHNS, SASEGT. Trimming shortened V by 1 base and J by 1 base, and 10 bases separated the two germline ends. CDR3 DNA: TGTGCCAGCAGTGAAGTGAGGACAACGAACACTGAAGCTTTCTTT. Its translation: CASSEVRTTNTEAFF.

The V gene is TRBV4-1, the J gene TRBJ1-1; the D is unclear. Trimming shortened V by 3 bases and J by 0 bases, and 8 bases separated the two germline ends. CDR1 MGHRA and CDR2 YSYEKL come from the germline V gene. The CDR3 spans 14 residues. The DNA of the CDR3 is TGCGCCAGCAGCCACCGGCAAATGAACACTGAAGCTTTCTTT. Its translation: CASSHRQMNTEAFF.

The table lists this clonotype with a few counts. The V gene is TRBV3-1, the J gene TRBJ1-2; the D is unclear. Trimming took off 1 base at V and 3 bases at J, with 9 bases between the two ends. CDR1 LGHDT and CDR2 YNNKEL come from the germline V gene (reference sequence). The CDR3 extends over 14 amino acids. The CDR3 region is CASSQVGDHYGYTF. The CDR3 region has the DNA TGTGCCAGCAGCCAAGTTGGGGATCACTATGGCTACACCTTC.

This clonotype was detected only a few times. The chain employs TRBV24-1 and TRBJ2-2, with D tentatively TRBD2 (7 bases). The CDR3 spans 15 residues. CDR1 and CDR2 (germline): KGHDR, SFDVKD. V lost 4 bases, J lost 4 bases, and 12 bases lay in between. CDR3 sequence (DNA): TGTGCCACCAGTGAGGGGGGGGCGATCACCGGGGAGCTGTTTTTT. Its protein product is CATSEGGAITGELFF.

In its sample, this clonotype was seen many times. The genes are TRBV6-5 and TRBJ2-7; 11 bases line up with TRBD1. V lost 8 bases and J lost 6; bases outside the gene matches: 6. Germline V CDR1 and CDR2: MNHEY, SVGAGI. The CDR3 consists of 13 residues. CDR3 amino acids: CASSRTGGVEQYF. CDR3 in DNA: TGTGCCAGCTCTAGGACAGGGGGCGTCGAGCAGTACTTC.

This rearrangement joins TRBV2 to TRBJ2-7; TRBD2 is a possible D gene (5 bases). The CDR3 runs 12 residues. V lost 7 bases, J lost 3 bases, and 10 bases lay in between. The germline V gene has CDR1 SNHLY and CDR2 FYNNEI. Here the CDR3 reads CASTSSFYEQYF. The DNA for the CDR3 is TGTGCCAGCACGTCTAGCTTCTACGAGCAGTACTTC.